This T cell receptor (beta chain) comes out of a study of immune characterization of retroperitoneal liposarcoma. TCRdb re-called the PCR reads through MiXCR, storing one row per CDR3 protein. The repertoire holds about 10,000 distinct CDR3 sequences, with roughly a third as singletons. This clonotype has a single count. In germline, CDR1 is MNHNS, CDR2 SASEGT. The CDR3 extends over 14 amino acids. Trimming cost V 5 bases and J 2 bases, with 11 bases left between them. What was sequenced was tumor tissue. This receptor was obtained from a female donor with retroperitoneal liposarcoma. This chain uses TRBV6-1 with TRBJ2-3; D is unclear. The chain's CDR3 is CASSSPGHTDTQYF. The CDR3 region has the DNA TGTGCCAGCAGTTCCCCCGGGCACACAGATACGCAGTATTTT.